This T cell receptor beta chain was identified in a study of T cells after yellow fever vaccination. Study results and limitations: FACS-sorted repertoires could contain abundant clonotypes contaminating from the bulk population.

TCRdb itself ran the 5' RACE reads through MiXCR, one entry per CDR3 protein. The repertoire includes 300,000 to 450,000 distinct CDR3 sequences, about 8.3% of them detected once, and approximately 15% sits in the top ten. As regards this clonotype: Its antigen is unidentified.

V lost 5 bases to trimming and J lost 0 bases, with 10 bases between them. This CDR3 is 14 amino acids long. CDR1 and CDR2 from the germline V gene are SGHTA and FQGTGA. The specimen was PBMCs, collected around 45 days after the first yellow fever vaccination. The chain employs TRBV7-3 and TRBJ1-2; D is unresolved. The clonotype comes from a man aged 18 to 29 who received the YFV17D yellow fever vaccine. CDR3 bases: TGTGCCAGCAGCCACGAGCCCTCTAACTATGGCTACACCTTC. It specifies CASSHEPSNYGYTF.